This T cell receptor beta chain was observed in a study of Ad26.COV2.S vaccination and SARS-CoV-2 variants. Measured with immunoSEQ multiplex PCR; TCRdb has only the in-frame clones, and not every one. Counted here are roughly 100,000 clones, around 80% occurring once; the ten biggest clones make up 15% to 20%. The ends were cut back, 4 bases at V and 0 bases at J, with 11 bases in the middle. Per the germline V gene, CDR1 is SGDLS and CDR2 is YYNGEE. This CDR3 is 16 amino acids long. This TCR was sampled from a human donor who had recovered from COVID-19. Source: peripheral blood, taken after recovery from COVID-19. The V call is TRBV9, the J call TRBJ2-6; no clear D gene. DNA for the CDR3: TGTGCCAGCAGCCCAAGTTCCAGCTCTGGGGCCAACGTCCTGACTTTC. Residues: CASSPSSSSGANVLTF.